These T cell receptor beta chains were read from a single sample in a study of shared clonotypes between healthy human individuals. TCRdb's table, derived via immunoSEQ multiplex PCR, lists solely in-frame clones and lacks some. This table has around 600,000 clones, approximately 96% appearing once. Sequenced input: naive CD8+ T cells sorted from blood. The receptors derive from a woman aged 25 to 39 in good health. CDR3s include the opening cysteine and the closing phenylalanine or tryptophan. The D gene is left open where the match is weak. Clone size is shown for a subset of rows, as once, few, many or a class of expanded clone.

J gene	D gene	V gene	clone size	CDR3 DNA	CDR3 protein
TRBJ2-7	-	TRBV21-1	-	TGTGCCAGCAACCTACAATGGGGACAGGGTTACGAGCAGTACTTC	CASNLQWGQGYEQYF
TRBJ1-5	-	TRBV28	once	TGTGCCAGCAGTATGAGCAATCAGCCCCAGCATTTT	CASSMSNQPQHF
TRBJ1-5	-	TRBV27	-	TGTGCCAGCAGTTTGAGGGACAATAATCAGCCCCAGCATTTT	CASSLRDNNQPQHF
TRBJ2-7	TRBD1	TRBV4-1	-	TGCGCCAGCAGCCAAGAAGGGACAGGGTCCCACGAGCAGTACTTC	CASSQEGTGSHEQYF
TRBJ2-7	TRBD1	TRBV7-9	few	TGTGCCAGCAGCCCCGCTTGGGTGGGACAGGGGCAGTACTTC	CASSPAWVGQGQYF
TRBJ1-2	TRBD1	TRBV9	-	TGTGCCAGCAGCGGACGGACAGGCATCTATGGCTACACCTTC	CASSGRTGIYGYTF
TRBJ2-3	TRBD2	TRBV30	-	TGTGCCTGGAGTGTAGCGGGAGTGGGCACAGATACGCAGTATTTT	CAWSVAGVGTDTQYF
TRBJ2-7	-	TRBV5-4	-	TGTGCCAGCAGTCAGCCTGGGACACCTGGGGCCTACGAGCAGTACTTC	CASSQPGTPGAYEQYF
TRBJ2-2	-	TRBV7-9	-	TGTGCCAGCAGCAATCCCAGGGTTGTCGGGGAGCTGTTTTTT	CASSNPRVVGELFF
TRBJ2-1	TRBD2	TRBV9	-	TGTGCCAGCAGCGTAGGAAGCGGGAGTTCGAATGAGCAGTTCTTC	CASSVGSGSSNEQFF
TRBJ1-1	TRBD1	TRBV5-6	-	TGTGCCAGCAGCCTGGAACAGGGGTACGGGGGGACTGAAGCTTTCTTT	CASSLEQGYGGTEAFF
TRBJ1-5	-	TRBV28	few	TGTGCCAGCAGCCCGGGGGCTCAGCCCCAGCATTTT	CASSPGAQPQHF
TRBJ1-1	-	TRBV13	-	TGTGCCAGCAGCGGGCTGAACACTGAAGCTTTCTTT	CASSGLNTEAFF
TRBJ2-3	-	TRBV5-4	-	TGTGCCAGCAGCTCGCCAATTTCTACAGATACGCAGTATTTT	CASSSPISTDTQYF
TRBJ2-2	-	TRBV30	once	TGTGCCTGGAGTGTAACGAGCTCCGGGGAGCTGTTTTTT	CAWSVTSSGELFF
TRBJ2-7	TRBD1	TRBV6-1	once	TGTGCCAGCAGTGACAGGGGGTCCGAGCAGTACTTC	CASSDRGSEQYF
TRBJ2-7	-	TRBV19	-	TGTGCCAGTAGTATTTGGCAGCCGGTGATCTACGAGCAGTACTTC	CASSIWQPVIYEQYF
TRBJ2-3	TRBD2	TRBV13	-	TGTGCCAGCAGCTTAAGGAAAGGACTAGCAAGTTTAGATACGCAGTATTTT	CASSLRKGLASLDTQYF
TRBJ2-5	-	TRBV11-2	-	TGTGCCAGCAGCTTAGCCTCCTCTGTGACCCAGTACTTC	CASSLASSVTQYF
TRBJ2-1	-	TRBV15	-	TGTGCCACCAGCAGAGATTTCGGGACGGCCTACAATGAGCAGTTCTTC	CATSRDFGTAYNEQFF
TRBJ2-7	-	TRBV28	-	TGTGCCAGCAGTTTGACCGGGACCTACGAGCAGTACTTC	CASSLTGTYEQYF
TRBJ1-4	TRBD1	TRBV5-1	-	TGCGCCAGCAGCCCGCAGGGGGCGACAACTAATGAAAAACTGTTTTTT	CASSPQGATTNEKLFF
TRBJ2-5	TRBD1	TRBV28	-	TGTGCCAGCAGTTTTCCCCTCCGGGACAGGGGTCGATGGGGCCAAGAGACCCAGTACTTC	CASSFPLRDRGRWGQETQYF
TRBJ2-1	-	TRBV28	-	TGTGCCAGCAGTTTTCGGGACTTCAACAATGAGCAGTTCTTC	CASSFRDFNNEQFF
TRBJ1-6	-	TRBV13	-	TGTGCCAGCAGCGGTGGACAGTTTCGGTCACCCCTCCACTTT	CASSGGQFRSPLHF
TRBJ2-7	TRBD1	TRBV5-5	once	TGTGCCAGCAGCTACAGGGGTTCCTACGAGCAGTACTTC	CASSYRGSYEQYF
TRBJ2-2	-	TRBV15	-	TGTGCCACCAGCAGACAGGACAACTACCGGGAGCTGTTTTTT	CATSRQDNYRELFF
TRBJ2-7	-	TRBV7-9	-	TGTGCCAGCAGCTTAGTTTCTTCCAGGGGCGAGCAGTACTTC	CASSLVSSRGEQYF
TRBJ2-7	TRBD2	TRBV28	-	TGTGCCAGCAGTTTTCTGCGGGAGTGGGGCGAGCAGTACTTC	CASSFLREWGEQYF
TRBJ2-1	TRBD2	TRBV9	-	TGTGCCAGCACAGCGGGAGGGCTCAATGAGCAGTTCTTC	CASTAGGLNEQFF
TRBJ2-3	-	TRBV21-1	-	TGTGCCAACTGCTCCTCAGATACGCAGTATTTT	CANCSSDTQYF
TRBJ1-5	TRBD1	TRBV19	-	TGTGCCCGACCGGACAGGGGTTGGGGCAGCAATCAGCCCCAGCATTTT	CARPDRGWGSNQPQHF
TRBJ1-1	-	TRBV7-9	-	TGTGCCAGCAGCTTGTCAGGGTTTGAAGCTTTCTTT	CASSLSGFEAFF
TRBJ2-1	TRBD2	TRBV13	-	TGTGCCAGCAGCTCCTCAGCGGGACCCTACAATGAGCAGTTCTTC	CASSSSAGPYNEQFF
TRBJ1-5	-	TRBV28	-	TGTGCCAGCAGTTTAGGGGGGTTGGATCAGCCCCAGCATTTT	CASSLGGLDQPQHF
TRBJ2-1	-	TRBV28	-	TGTGCCAGCAGTTTCCGCGGGTGGCATGAGCAGTTCTTC	CASSFRGWHEQFF
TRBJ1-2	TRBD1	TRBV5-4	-	TGTGCCAGCAGCTATTACCGGGACAGGAACCGGGTGGGCTACACCTTC	CASSYYRDRNRVGYTF
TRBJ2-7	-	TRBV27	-	TGTGCCAGCAGGGTAAGGGATAACTCCCACGAGCAGTACTTC	CASRVRDNSHEQYF
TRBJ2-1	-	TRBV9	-	TGTGCCAGCAGCGTAGAGACGGGATCCTACAATGAGCAGTTCTTC	CASSVETGSYNEQFF
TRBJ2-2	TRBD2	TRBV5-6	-	TGTGCCAGCAGCCGTCCGGGACTAGCTAAGATAGGGGAGCTGTTTTTT	CASSRPGLAKIGELFF
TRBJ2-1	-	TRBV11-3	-	TGTGCCAGCAGCTTAGGAGAGGGGGTCAATGAGCAGTTCTTC	CASSLGEGVNEQFF
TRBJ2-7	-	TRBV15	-	TGTGCCACCAGCAACAGGACAGTTTTCTCCTACGAGCAGTACTTC	CATSNRTVFSYEQYF
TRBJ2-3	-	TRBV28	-	TGTGCCAGCAGTTTATGGGCAGGCTTGAGCACAGATACGCAGTATTTT	CASSLWAGLSTDTQYF
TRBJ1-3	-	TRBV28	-	TGTGCCAGCAGTTCCCTAAAGTACGGAGGCCCCTTCTCTGGAAACACCATATATTTT	CASSSLKYGGPFSGNTIYF
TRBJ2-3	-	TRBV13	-	TGTGCCAGCAGCTTTAAAGGTGGCACAGATACGCAGTATTTT	CASSFKGGTDTQYF
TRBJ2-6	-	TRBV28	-	TGTGCCAGTAGTCCTATCAAGTCCCCCGACTCTGGGGCCAACGTCCTGACTTTC	CASSPIKSPDSGANVLTF
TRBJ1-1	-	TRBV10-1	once	TGCGCCAGCTCTTTAGGACAGACCACTGAAGCTTTCTTT	CASSLGQTTEAFF
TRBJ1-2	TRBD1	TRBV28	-	TGTGCCAGCAGTTTAAGGACAGGGTATGGCTACACCTTC	CASSLRTGYGYTF